Reported below is one T cell receptor (beta chain). What it binds is unknown. This sample is drawn from a study of Ad26.COV2.S vaccination and SARS-CoV-2 variants. General observations from the study: Compared with placebo recipients, vaccine recipients had higher spike-specific TCR breadth.

Germline-derived CDR1 and CDR2 are LNHDA and SQIVND (reference sequence). This CDR3 has 13 residues. Trimming cost V 10 bases and J 1 base; bases outside gene matches: 4. TCRdb keeps only in-frame clones here, not all; method: immunoSEQ multiplex PCR. The sample lists about 180,000 clones, around 90% seen once, with over 4.5% in the top ten. The specimen was peripheral blood, collected after recovery from COVID-19. The V call is TRBV19, the J call TRBJ1-1, with 9 bases that match TRBD1. This TCR came from a human donor who had recovered from COVID-19. DNA of the CDR3: TGTGCCACCGAGGGACAGGGGAACACTGAAGCTTTCTTT. Protein product: CATEGQGNTEAFF.